One sample yielded the 18 T cell receptor beta chains listed below, sequenced in a study of blood T cell repertoires in COVID-19. Libraries were prepared by immunoSEQ multiplex PCR; TCRdb keeps only in-frame clonotypes and omits some of them. Of tens of thousands of clones listed, less than 95% were seen once; the top ten hold 6.5% to 8.5%. The sample consisted of peripheral blood. These receptors all come from a man between 18 and 29 years old with COVID-19, enrolled during active disease.

The CDR3 protein is CASSFPGGDNSPLHF. The DNA of the CDR3 is TGTGCCAGCAGTTTCCCAGGGGGCGATAATTCACCCCTCCACTTT. The rearrangement links TRBV28 to TRBJ1-6, with 8 bases aligning to TRBD1. CDR1 and CDR2 from the germline V gene are MDHEN and SYDVKM. The ends lost 3 bases at V and 5 bases at J; junction bases unmatched: 3. This CDR3 contains 15 residues.

The V gene is TRBV11-2, the J gene TRBJ2-3; 8 bases align to TRBD1. The germline V gene has CDR1 SGHAT and CDR2 FQNNGV. J was trimmed by 2 bases and V by 5 bases; bases with no gene match: 3. This CDR3 contains 14 residues. The CDR3 region is CASSRTGFTDTQYF. The CDR3 DNA reads as TGTGCCAGCAGCAGGACAGGGTTCACAGATACGCAGTATTTT.

V gene TRBV7-2 combines with J gene TRBJ1-5; D unresolved. Trimming removed 1 base at V and 3 bases at J, with 10 bases between. The CDR3 loop spans 15 amino acids. Per germline, CDR1 SGHTA and CDR2 FQGNSA. CDR3 amino acids: CASSLGRQNNQPQHF. In DNA, the CDR3 is TGTGCCAGCAGCTTAGGTCGTCAGAACAATCAGCCCCAGCATTTT. The full variable domain, in which reference TRBV7-2 and TRBJ1-5 provide the parts outside the CDR3, is GAGVSQSPSNKVTEKGKDVELRCDPISGHTALYWYRQSLGQGLEFLIYFQGNSAPDKSGLPSDRFSAERTGGSVSTLTIQRTQQEDSAVYLCASSLGRQNNQPQHFGDGTRLSIL.

J is TRBJ2-7 and V is TRBV28; D is perhaps TRBD1 (7 bases). This CDR3 contains 13 residues. V lost 6 bases and J lost 5, with 14 bases in between. CDR1 is MDHEN, CDR2 SYDVKM, per germline. The CDR3 spells CASRRQGGNEQYF. DNA for the CDR3: TGTGCCAGCAGACGACAGGGCGGGAACGAGCAGTACTTC.

J is TRBJ2-7 and V is TRBV13; weak D call: TRBD1 (6 bases). The CDR3 has 15 amino acids. CDR1 and CDR2 from the germline V gene are PRHDT and FYEKMQ (reference sequence). V lost 4 bases and J 0 bases, leaving 13 bases between the germline ends. The CDR3 region is CASSSGVGHSYEQYF. The DNA of the CDR3 is TGTGCCAGCAGCTCAGGGGTCGGACACTCCTACGAGCAGTACTTC.

The chain has TRBV7-7 and TRBJ2-5; 7 bases fit TRBD1. The germline gives CDR1 SSHAT, CDR2 FNYEAQ (reference sequence). Trimming removed 1 base from V and 1 base from J; junction bases left unmatched: 9. The CDR3 covers 17 residues. DNA for the CDR3: TGTGCCAGCAGCTTAGGGCGGCAACAGGGGCCCCAAGAGACCCAGTACTTC. Its protein product is CASSLGRQQGPQETQYF.

J is TRBJ1-2 and V is TRBV7-2; D is ambiguous. This CDR3 contains 14 residues. Between the trimmed V and J ends, which lost 1 base and 7 bases, there was a span of 13 bases. Germline assignment: CDR1 SGHTA and CDR2 FQGNSA. CDR3 coding DNA: TGTGCCAGCAGCTTAGTAGCCAGAGGCAGTGGCTACACCTTC. The encoded protein is CASSLVARGSGYTF.

V gene TRBV7-9 combines with J gene TRBJ1-1; D is possibly TRBD1 (6 bases). Germline-derived CDR1 and CDR2 are SEHNR and FQNEAQ (reference sequence). The V gene lost 4 bases and the J gene lost 6 bases, with 18 bases spanning the gap. This CDR3 is built from 15 residues. The CDR3 coding sequence is TGTGCCAGCAGCTCTCTACGAGGGGGTTACGCTGAAGCTTTCTTT. It specifies CASSSLRGGYAEAFF.

The V gene is TRBV28, the J gene TRBJ1-1, with D perhaps TRBD1 (5 bases). The length of the CDR3 is 14 residues. The V gene's germline CDR1 is MDHEN and CDR2 SYDVKM. V was clipped by 5 bases and J by 10 bases, with 20 bases between them. CDR3: CASSNLRDREGAFF. The CDR3 coding sequence is TGTGCCAGCAGTAACCTCCGGGACCGGGAGGGAGCTTTCTTT.

The rearrangement uses TRBV11-2 and TRBJ1-3, with TRBD1 as a possible D gene (5 bases). The V and J ends lost 4 bases and 5 bases respectively, with 12 bases between them. The CDR3 has 14 amino acids. Germline CDR1 is SGHAT and CDR2 is FQNNGV. The CDR3 is CASSSLQERNTIYF. As DNA, the CDR3 is TGTGCCAGCAGCTCCCTACAGGAAAGAAACACCATATATTTT. The full variable domain, completed using reference TRBV11-2 and TRBJ1-3, is EAGVAQSPRYKIIEKRQSVAFWCNPISGHATLYWYQQILGQGPKLLIQFQNNGVVDDSQLPKDRFSAERLKGVDSTLKIQPAKLEDSAVYLCASSSLQERNTIYFGEGSWLTVV.

The chain couples TRBV10-3 to TRBJ2-3; D is possibly TRBD2 (6 bases). The germline CDR1 and CDR2 sequences are ENHRY and SYGVKD. The ends were cut back, 11 bases at V and 0 bases at J, with 15 bases in the middle. The CDR3 covers 14 residues. DNA of the CDR3: TGTGCCGCCAAGAGGCTAGCGAGCACAGATACGCAGTATTTT. Translated, it gives CAAKRLASTDTQYF.

This sequence joins TRBV29-1 and TRBJ2-7; weak D call: TRBD1 (7 bases). The germline V gene has CDR1 SQVTM and CDR2 ANQGSEA. There are 13 residues in the CDR3. With 5 bases removed from V and 4 bases from J, the gap between germline ends came to 15 bases. The CDR3 DNA reads TGCAGCGTTTTCGTACAGGGGAGGTACGAGCAGTACTTC. It codes for CSVFVQGRYEQYF.

The V gene is TRBV28, the J gene TRBJ1-5; D not resolved. The V end lost 7 bases, the J end lost 1 base, and 11 bases lay between the germline ends. CDR3 length equals 14 residues. CDR1 and CDR2 from the germline V gene are MDHEN and SYDVKM. CDR3 coding DNA: TGTGCCAGCAAGGGAGGACTCAGCAATCAGCCCCAGCATTTT. It is translated as CASKGGLSNQPQHF.

This chain connects TRBV7-8 to TRBJ2-7; 11 bases align to TRBD1. J gave up 7 bases and V 2 bases, and 13 bases lay outside the gene matches. There are 17 residues in the CDR3. Germline V CDR1 and CDR2: SGHVS, FQNEAQ. In DNA, the CDR3 is TGTGCCAGCAGCTTAATCCACGGACAGGGGGCGCCGTTAGAGCAGTACTTC. This translates into CASSLIHGQGAPLEQYF.

V and J are TRBV4-3 and TRBJ2-7, with 7 bases that match TRBD2. The germline gives CDR1 LGHNA, CDR2 YSLEER. The CDR3 has 15 amino acids. The V and J ends lost 4 bases and 3 bases, in that order; junction bases with no gene match: 9. CDR3 in DNA: TGCGCCAGCAGCCTGTCCCCGGGGGGAGTCTACGAGCAGTACTTC. Its translation is CASSLSPGGVYEQYF.

The chain uses TRBV5-1 and TRBJ1-5; D perhaps matches TRBD1 (6 bases). Trimming took 0 bases from V and 2 from J, leaving 9 bases between them. The CDR3 loop spans 15 amino acids. Germline V gene lookup returns CDR1 SGHRS and CDR2 YFSETQ. The CDR3 loop reads CASSLGSGGNQPQHF. DNA of the CDR3: TGCGCCAGCAGCTTGGGTTCAGGGGGCAATCAGCCCCAGCATTTT.

The J gene is TRBJ2-2, the V gene TRBV10-1, with TRBD1 as a possible D gene (6 bases). CDR1 and CDR2 from the germline V gene are WNHNN and SYGVQD (reference sequence). The CDR3 is made up of 15 amino acids. The V and J ends lost 2 bases and 8 bases respectively, with 15 bases between them. As DNA, the CDR3 is TGCGCCAGCAGTGAGGAGACAGGACTTCTTGGGGAGCTGTTTTTT. It specifies CASSEETGLLGELFF.

The rearrangement links TRBV28 to TRBJ2-1; 11 bases are a match to TRBD2. This CDR3 region has 16 residues. Germline V gene data show CDR1 as MDHEN and CDR2 as SYDVKM. The J segment lost 2 bases and the V segment lost 5 bases, leaving 5 bases of the junction unmatched. The CDR3: CASSPPTSGTYNEQFF. The CDR3 DNA sequence: TGTGCCAGCAGTCCGCCGACTAGCGGGACCTACAATGAGCAGTTCTTC.